The T cell receptor (beta chain) under discussion was sequenced for a study of T cell responses to AZD1222 COVID-19 vaccine. Using immunoSEQ multiplex PCR, the repertoire was profiled, and TCRdb retains in-frame clones only, with some absent. There are about 99,000 clones in the sample; 93% occur only once, and less than 5% lies in the top ten. There are 16 residues in the CDR3. V dropped 2 bases and J dropped 2; count of bases not matched to a gene: 6. Germline V gene data show CDR1 as ENHRY and CDR2 as SYGVKD. In the case of this clone: What it binds is unknown.

Study-wide results and caveats: There were mostly white British donors and more females than males, and clonal diversity was possibly underestimated.

This TCR derives from an adult in good health. The chain links TRBV10-3 to TRBJ1-2, with 9 bases matching TRBD1. Sequencing used peripheral blood, obtained on day 0 of AZD1222 vaccination. CDR3: CAISEPGQGSNYGYTF. DNA for the CDR3: TGTGCCATCAGTGAGCCGGGACAGGGTTCGAACTATGGCTACACCTTC.